Listed below are T cell receptor beta chains from one sample, sequenced in a study of CD8 T cells in Susac syndrome. TCRdb independently ran MiXCR on the immunoSEQ multiplex PCR reads; one entry per CDR3 protein. The table records about 200,000 distinct CDR3 sequences, approximately 93% of them present only once. The sample consisted of CD4+ T cells from PBMCs. The receptor source for this set is a human donor in good health. The conserved cysteine and the conserved F or W are not part of the CDR3 here. The order of the fields is D gene, V gene, J gene, clone size, CDR3 protein. A D gene is named only where the DNA matches it firmly. Clone size, where shown, is once, few, many, or a class for clones that have expanded.

D: .
V: TRBV29-1
J: TRBJ1-1
size: .
CDR3: SVSFTVSPEAF

D: .
V: TRBV5-5
J: TRBJ2-7
size: .
CDR3: ASSLEQSSYEQY

D: TRBD2
V: TRBV5-1
J: TRBJ2-5
size: .
CDR3: ASSRGRGSDETQY

D: .
V: TRBV5-4
J: TRBJ2-1
size: .
CDR3: ASRTNNEQF

D: .
V: TRBV28
J: TRBJ1-2
size: once
CDR3: ASTLGGVGYT

D: .
V: TRBV3-1
J: TRBJ1-5
size: .
CDR3: ASSPPGGGQPQH

D: .
V: TRBV12-3/TRBV12-4
J: TRBJ1-1
size: .
CDR3: ASSFRREGTEAF

D: .
V: TRBV7-2
J: TRBJ1-6
size: .
CDR3: ASSLLVGYNSPLH

D: TRBD1
V: TRBV7-2
J: TRBJ1-5
size: .
CDR3: ASSIGQGNQPQH

D: .
V: TRBV28
J: TRBJ1-2
size: once
CDR3: ASSLHGDRINYGYT

D: .
V: TRBV4-1
J: TRBJ1-2
size: .
CDR3: ASSQSFAYGYT

D: .
V: TRBV7-2
J: TRBJ1-2
size: .
CDR3: ASSPDSFNYGYT

D: .
V: TRBV27
J: TRBJ2-3
size: once
CDR3: DRATDTQY

D: .
V: TRBV5-1
J: TRBJ1-1
size: .
CDR3: ASSWPGDNTEAF

D: .
V: TRBV20-1
J: TRBJ2-1
size: once
CDR3: SARDGGGGFGNEQF

D: .
V: TRBV20-1
J: TRBJ2-5
size: few
CDR3: SAGDRGETQY

D: .
V: TRBV7-3
J: TRBJ2-6
size: .
CDR3: ASSSSGLGANVLT

D: .
V: TRBV30
J: TRBJ1-1
size: .
CDR3: AWRQQMNTEAL

D: .
V: TRBV5-1
J: TRBJ1-2
size: .
CDR3: ASSLQGDLFYT

D: TRBD1
V: TRBV5-1
J: TRBJ2-1
size: .
CDR3: ASSLGAGGYNEQF

D: TRBD2
V: TRBV29-1
J: TRBJ2-6
size: .
CDR3: SAKGEGRIAGGHGANVLT

D: .
V: TRBV20-1
J: TRBJ2-7
size: .
CDR3: GTRDGTYEQY